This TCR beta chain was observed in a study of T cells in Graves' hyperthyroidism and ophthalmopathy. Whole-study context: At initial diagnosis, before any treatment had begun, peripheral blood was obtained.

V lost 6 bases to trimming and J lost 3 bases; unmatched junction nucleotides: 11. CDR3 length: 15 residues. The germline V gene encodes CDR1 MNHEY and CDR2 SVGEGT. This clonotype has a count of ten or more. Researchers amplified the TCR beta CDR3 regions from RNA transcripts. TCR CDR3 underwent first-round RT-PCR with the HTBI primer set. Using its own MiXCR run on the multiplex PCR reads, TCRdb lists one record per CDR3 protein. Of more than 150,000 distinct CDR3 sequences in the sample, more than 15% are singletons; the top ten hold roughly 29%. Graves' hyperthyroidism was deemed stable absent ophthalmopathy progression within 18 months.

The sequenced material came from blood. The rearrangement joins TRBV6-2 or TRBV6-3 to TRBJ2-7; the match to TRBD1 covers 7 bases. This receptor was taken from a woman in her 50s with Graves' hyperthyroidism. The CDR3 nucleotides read TGTGCCAGCAGAGAACAGGGGATTGTTCACTACGAGCAGTACTTC. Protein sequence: CASREQGIVHYEQYF.